The sequence of this T cell receptor beta chain was determined in a study of cytomegalovirus exposure and HLA in healthy donors (dated by TCRdb to 2017 to 2019). Concerning the study at large: According to a later analysis, one platform produced both the 110 or so validation repertoires and the 550 to 800 repertoires of the first cohort. The study aimed to test whether cataloging public T cell receptors could reveal signatures of past pathogen exposure. The study combined high-throughput TCR immunosequencing, statistical association of individual TCRs with disease status, and machine learning to predict cytomegalovirus infection status. Besides the first cohort of 550 to 750 subjects, a separate validation cohort made up of 120 different subjects was used.

A note on this clone: Which antigen it targets is not known. One base away there is no much larger clone; base qualities are not given.

Library generation was performed with the immunoSEQ multiplex PCR assay. From the authors' description of their analysis: A statistical classification framework was built to diagnose cytomegalovirus status from the catalog of TCR beta chain sequences. The source is immuneACCESS, and TCRdb retained only in-frame sequences with V and J called. Part of the clones is not carried over; for the studies checked, unresolved V genes explain less than half of this, and the remainder is unexplained. V, J and clone size reflect that table, while D and trimming were determined from the DNA. The sample table lists 150,000 to 200,000 clones, approximately 88% of them with a count of one. The top ten hold roughly a tenth of the sample. What the work shows at the level of the full study, not this receptor alone: A later analysis had no HLA typing for the validation cohort, so co-occurrence there was scored across all 120 repertoires. Subsequent analysis determined that TCRs grouped into clusters in the first cohort also showed a tendency toward co-occurrence across the 120 validation repertoires, and approximately 93% of cluster scores exceeded 0. A few of the identified cytomegalovirus-associated TCR beta chains were confirmed in vitro to be specific for cytomegalovirus antigens. Most TCR sequences were observed very rarely across donors, whereas some public TCRs were present in many individuals. The study listed 170 or so TCR beta chains as associated with cytomegalovirus. The authors suggested that the approach could potentially be extended to other disease states and immunological phenotypes. Cytomegalovirus status was reported to be diagnosed by the classifier with high specificity and sensitivity in both the original and validation cohorts.

The CDR3, cysteine through phenylalanine, is 15 amino acids long. Only the CDR3 portion is preserved as DNA: 45 bases, with reading frame beginning at the first base. Via the germline V gene, CDR1 is KGHSH and CDR2 LQKENI. V drops 2 bases and J drops 0 bases, leaving 10 bases in between. Separate from the roughly 700-subject first cohort, the validation cohort of 90 to 150 subjects was the group to which the donors belonged. The receptor comes from a man younger than 40 in good health and CMV-seropositive. The sample taken for sequencing was PBMCs. The rearrangement joined TRBV18 to TRBJ1-1, with no confident D gene call. The CDR3 amino acid sequence is: CASSPNIILNTEAFF. The DNA sequence reads TGTGCCAGCTCACCAAACATTATACTGAACACTGAAGCTTTCTTT.